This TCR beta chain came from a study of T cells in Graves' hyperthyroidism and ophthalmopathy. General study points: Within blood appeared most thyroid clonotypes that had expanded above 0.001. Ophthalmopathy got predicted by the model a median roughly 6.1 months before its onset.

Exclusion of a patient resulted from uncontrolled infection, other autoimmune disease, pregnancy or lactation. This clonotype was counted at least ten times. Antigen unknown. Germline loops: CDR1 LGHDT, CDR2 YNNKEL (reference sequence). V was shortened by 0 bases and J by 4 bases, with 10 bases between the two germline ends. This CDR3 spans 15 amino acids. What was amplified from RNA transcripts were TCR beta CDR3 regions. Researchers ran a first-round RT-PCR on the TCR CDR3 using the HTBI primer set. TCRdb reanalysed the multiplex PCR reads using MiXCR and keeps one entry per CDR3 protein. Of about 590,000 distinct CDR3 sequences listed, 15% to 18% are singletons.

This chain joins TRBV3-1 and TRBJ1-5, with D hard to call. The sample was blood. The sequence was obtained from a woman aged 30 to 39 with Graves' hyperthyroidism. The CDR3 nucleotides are TGTGCCAGCAGCCAAGATCTGGGGAGGAATCAGCCCCAGCATTTT. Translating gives CASSQDLGRNQPQHF.